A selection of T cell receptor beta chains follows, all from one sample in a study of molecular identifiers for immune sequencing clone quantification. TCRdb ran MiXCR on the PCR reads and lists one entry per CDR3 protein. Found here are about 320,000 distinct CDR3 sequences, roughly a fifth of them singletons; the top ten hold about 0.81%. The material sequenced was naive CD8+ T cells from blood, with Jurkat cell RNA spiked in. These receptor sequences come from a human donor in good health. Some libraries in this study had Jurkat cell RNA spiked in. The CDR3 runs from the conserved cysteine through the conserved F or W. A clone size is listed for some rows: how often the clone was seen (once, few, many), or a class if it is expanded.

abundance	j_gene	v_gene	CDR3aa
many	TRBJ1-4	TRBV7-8	CASSLVRYREVIQSNEKLFF
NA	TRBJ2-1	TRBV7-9	CASSSTRTSGSFYNEQFF
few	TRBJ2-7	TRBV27	CASKIAGGPGYEQYF
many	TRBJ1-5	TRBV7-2	CASSQQERYSNQPQHF
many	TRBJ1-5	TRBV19	CASSSGGPGNQPQHF
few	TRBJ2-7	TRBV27	CASSFVGNYEQYF
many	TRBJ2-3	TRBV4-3	CASSQSQTSGGRTDTQYF
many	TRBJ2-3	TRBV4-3	CASSQDLVAGPDTQYF
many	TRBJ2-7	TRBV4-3	CASSQDSAGVGSYEQYF
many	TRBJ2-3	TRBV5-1	CASSYPGVGTDTQYF